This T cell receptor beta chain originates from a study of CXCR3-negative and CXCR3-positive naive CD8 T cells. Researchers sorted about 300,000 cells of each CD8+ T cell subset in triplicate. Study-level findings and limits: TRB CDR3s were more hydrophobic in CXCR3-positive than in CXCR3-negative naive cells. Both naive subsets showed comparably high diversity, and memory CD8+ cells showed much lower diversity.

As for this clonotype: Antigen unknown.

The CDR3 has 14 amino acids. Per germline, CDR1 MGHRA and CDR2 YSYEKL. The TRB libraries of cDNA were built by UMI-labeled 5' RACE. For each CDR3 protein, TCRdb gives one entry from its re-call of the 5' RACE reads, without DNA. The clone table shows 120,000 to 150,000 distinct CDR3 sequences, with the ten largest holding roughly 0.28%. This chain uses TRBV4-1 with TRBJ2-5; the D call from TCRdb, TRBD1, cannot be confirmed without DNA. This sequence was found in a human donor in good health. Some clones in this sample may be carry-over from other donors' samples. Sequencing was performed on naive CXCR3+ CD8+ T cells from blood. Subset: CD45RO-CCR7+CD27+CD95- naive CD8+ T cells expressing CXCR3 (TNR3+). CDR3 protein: CASSRRAGEETQYF.